In this sample, the clone carrying this TCR beta chain turned up many times. An equimolar mix of two oligonucleotides served as the beta constant-region primer for TRBC1 and TRBC2. Four rounds of PCR amplified the ligated cDNA using nested alpha and beta constant-region primers plus SP2. Using its own MiXCR run on the UMI-ligation and nested PCR reads, TCRdb lists one record per CDR3 protein. The sample holds some 15,000 distinct CDR3 sequences, about 9% seen once. This entry comes from a study of naive and memory T cell subsets. Germline V gene sequence: CDR1 KGHDR, CDR2 SFDVKD. This CDR3 is 13 amino acids long. V was trimmed by 5 bases and J by 5 bases, leaving 9 bases between them.

The sample taken for sequencing was central memory CD8+ T cells from blood. The V and J genes are TRBV24-1 and TRBJ2-1; TRBD1 might be the D (5 bases). This TCR came from a human donor in good health. DNA of the CDR3: TGTGCCACCAGTGGACAGATAAACAATGAGCAGTTCTTC. Protein: CATSGQINNEQFF.